This T cell receptor beta chain was recorded in a study of regulatory T cells in long-lasting Graves disease. Points from the study as a whole: Under persistent disease, TRBV28, TRBJ1-2 and TRBJ2-5 were used preferentially.

Relying on iRepertoire HTBI primers and Arm-PCR of CDR3 regions, the team built TCR beta libraries. From the multiplex PCR reads, TCRdb called clonotypes with MiXCR, one entry per CDR3 protein. The table has about 530,000 distinct CDR3 sequences, roughly 15% seen once; the top ten hold more than 20%. The CDR3 covers 12 residues. Germline CDR1 and CDR2: DFQATT and SNEGSKA (reference sequence). V lost 4 bases to trimming and J lost 7 bases, with 13 bases between them. This clonotype was counted many times. Its antigen is currently unknown. As to time point: newly diagnosed GD, antithyroid drugs for less than 3 months. The authors made the TCR library using RNA they extracted from PBMCs. The sample was also linked to a second study, of T cells in Graves' hyperthyroidism and ophthalmopathy.

The rearrangement links TRBV20-1 to TRBJ1-1; unclear D gene. The TCR was taken from a woman in her forties or fifties with Graves disease. The sample consisted of peripheral blood mononuclear cells (PBMCs), taken at new diagnosis, from a patient treated with antithyroid drugs. In DNA, the CDR3 is TGCAGTGCTAAAACGGGCGGCGTTGAAGCTTTCTTT. Protein: CSAKTGGVEAFF.